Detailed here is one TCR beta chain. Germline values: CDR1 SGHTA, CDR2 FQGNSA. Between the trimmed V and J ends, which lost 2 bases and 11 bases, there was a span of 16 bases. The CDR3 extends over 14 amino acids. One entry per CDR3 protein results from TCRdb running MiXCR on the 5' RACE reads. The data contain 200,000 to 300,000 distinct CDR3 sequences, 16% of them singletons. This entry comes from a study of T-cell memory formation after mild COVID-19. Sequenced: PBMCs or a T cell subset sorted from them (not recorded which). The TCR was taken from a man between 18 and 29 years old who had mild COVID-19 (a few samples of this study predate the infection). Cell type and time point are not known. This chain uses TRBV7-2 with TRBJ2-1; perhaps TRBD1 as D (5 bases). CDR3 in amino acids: CASSLFYQQVKQFF. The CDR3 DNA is TGTGCCAGCAGCTTATTTTACCAACAGGTGAAGCAGTTCTTC.